Detailed here is one TCR beta chain. The data derive from a study of control samples from healthy donors and cancer patients. Sequencing used immunoSEQ multiplex PCR; TCRdb keeps in-frame clones, though not all of them. The data hold hundreds of thousands of clones, with approximately 92% observed a single time. The CDR3 length is 14 residues. The germline gives CDR1 SGHTA, CDR2 FQGNSA. V dropped 5 bases and J dropped 4 bases, with 15 bases sitting between them. The sequence derives from a man in his forties or fifties with head and neck cancer. Sequenced material: PBMCs. The chain joins TRBV7-2 to TRBJ2-7; D is possibly TRBD1 (5 bases). CDR3 sequence: CASSLSRTSYEQYF. In DNA form, the CDR3 reads TGTGCCAGCAGCCTATCACGGACATCATACGAGCAGTACTTC.